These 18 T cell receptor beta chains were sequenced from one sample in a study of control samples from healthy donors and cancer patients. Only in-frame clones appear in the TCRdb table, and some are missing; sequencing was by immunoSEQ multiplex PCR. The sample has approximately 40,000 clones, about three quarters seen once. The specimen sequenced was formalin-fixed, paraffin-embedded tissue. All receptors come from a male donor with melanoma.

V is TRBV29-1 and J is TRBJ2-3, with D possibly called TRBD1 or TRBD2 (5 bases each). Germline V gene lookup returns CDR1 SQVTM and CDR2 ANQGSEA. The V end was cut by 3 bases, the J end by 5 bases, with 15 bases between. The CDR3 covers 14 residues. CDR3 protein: CSVEVGLARDTQYF. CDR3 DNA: TGCAGCGTTGAGGTGGGGCTAGCCAGAGATACGCAGTATTTT.

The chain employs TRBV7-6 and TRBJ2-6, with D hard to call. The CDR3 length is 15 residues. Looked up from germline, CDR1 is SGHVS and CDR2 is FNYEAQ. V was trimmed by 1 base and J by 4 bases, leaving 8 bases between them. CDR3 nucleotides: TGTGCCAGCAGCTTAGGTGGAGCCGGGGCCAACGTCCTGACTTTC. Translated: CASSLGGAGANVLTF. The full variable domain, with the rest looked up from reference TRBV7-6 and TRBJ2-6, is GAGVSQSPRYKVTKRGQDVALRCDPISGHVSLYWYRQALGQGPEFLTYFNYEAQQDKSGLPNDRFSAERPEGSISTLTIQRTEQRDSAMYRCASSLGGAGANVLTFGAGSRLTVL.

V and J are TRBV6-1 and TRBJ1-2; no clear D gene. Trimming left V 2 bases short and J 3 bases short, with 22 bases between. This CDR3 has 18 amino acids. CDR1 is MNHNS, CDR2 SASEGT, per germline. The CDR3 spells CASSESLGPPGGYYGYTF. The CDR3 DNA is TGTGCCAGCAGTGAAAGTCTAGGGCCCCCAGGTGGATACTATGGCTACACCTTC.

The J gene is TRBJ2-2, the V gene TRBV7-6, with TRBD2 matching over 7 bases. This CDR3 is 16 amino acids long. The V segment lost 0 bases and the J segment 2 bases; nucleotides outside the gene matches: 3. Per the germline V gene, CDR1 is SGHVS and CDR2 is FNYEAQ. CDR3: CASSLAGGSNTGELFF. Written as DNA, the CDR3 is TGTGCCAGCAGCTTAGCCGGCGGGAGCAACACCGGGGAGCTGTTTTTT.

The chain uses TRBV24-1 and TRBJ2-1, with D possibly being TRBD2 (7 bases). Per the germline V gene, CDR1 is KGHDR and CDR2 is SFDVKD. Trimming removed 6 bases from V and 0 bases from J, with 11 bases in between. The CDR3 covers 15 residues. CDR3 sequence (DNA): TGTGCCACCAGTAGGGGAGGGGGCTCCTACAATGAGCAGTTCTTC. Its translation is CATSRGGGSYNEQFF.

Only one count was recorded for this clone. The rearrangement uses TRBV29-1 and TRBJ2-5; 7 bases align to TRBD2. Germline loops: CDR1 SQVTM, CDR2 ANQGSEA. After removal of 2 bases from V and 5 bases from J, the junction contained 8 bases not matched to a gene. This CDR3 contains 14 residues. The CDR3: CSVEKRDRGETQYF. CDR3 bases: TGCAGCGTTGAAAAGCGGGATCGGGGGGAGACCCAGTACTTC.

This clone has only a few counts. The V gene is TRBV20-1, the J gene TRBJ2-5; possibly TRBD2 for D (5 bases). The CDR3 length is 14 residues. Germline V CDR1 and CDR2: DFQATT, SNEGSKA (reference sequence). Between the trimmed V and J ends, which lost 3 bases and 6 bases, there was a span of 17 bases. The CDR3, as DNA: TGCAGTGCTAGTGAGGGAGAGGCGACGCAGACCCAGTACTTC. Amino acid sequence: CSASEGEATQTQYF.

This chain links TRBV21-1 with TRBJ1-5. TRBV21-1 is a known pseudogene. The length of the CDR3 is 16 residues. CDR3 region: CASSKAGQSPGQPQHF. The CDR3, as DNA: TGTGCCAGCAGCAAAGCTGGTCAGTCCCCCGGTCAGCCCCAGCATTTT.

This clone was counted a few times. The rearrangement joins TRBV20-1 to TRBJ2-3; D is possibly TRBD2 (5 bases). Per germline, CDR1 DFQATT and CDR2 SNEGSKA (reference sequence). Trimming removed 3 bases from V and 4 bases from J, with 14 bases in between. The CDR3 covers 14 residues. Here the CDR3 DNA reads TGCAGTGCTAGTTTGGGAGTTCTGGCAGATACGCAGTATTTT. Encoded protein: CSASLGVLADTQYF.

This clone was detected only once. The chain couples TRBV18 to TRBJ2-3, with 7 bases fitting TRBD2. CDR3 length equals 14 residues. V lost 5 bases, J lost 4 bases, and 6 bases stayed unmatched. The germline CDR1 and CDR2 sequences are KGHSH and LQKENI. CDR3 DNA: TGTGCCAGCTCATCCTCTAGCGGCTCAGATACGCAGTATTTT. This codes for CASSSSSGSDTQYF. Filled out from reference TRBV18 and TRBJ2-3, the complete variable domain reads NAGVMQNPRHLVRRRGQEARLRCSPMKGHSHVYWYRQLPEEGLKFMVYLQKENIIDESGMPKERFSAEFPKEGPSILRIQQVVRGDSAAYFCASSSSSGSDTQYFGPGTRLTVL.

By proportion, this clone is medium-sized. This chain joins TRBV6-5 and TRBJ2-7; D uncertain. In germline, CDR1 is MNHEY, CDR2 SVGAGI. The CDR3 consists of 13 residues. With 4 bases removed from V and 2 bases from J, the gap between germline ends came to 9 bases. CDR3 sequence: CASSSYRAYEQYF. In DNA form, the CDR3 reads TGTGCCAGCAGTTCGTATCGGGCCTACGAGCAGTACTTC.

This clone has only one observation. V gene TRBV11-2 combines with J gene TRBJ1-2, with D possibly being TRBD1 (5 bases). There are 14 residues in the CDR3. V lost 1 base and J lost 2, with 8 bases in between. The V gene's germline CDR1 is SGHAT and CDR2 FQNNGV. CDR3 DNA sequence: TGTGCCAGCAGCTTAGCTCGGGGCAACTATGGCTACACCTTC. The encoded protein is CASSLARGNYGYTF.

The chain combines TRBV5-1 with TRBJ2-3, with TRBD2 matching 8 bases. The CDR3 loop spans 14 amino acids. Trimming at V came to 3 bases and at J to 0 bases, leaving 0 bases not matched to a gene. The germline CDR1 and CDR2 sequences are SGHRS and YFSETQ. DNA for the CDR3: TGCGCCAGCAGCTCTAGCGGGAGCACAGATACGCAGTATTTT. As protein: CASSSSGSTDTQYF.

CDR3 protein: CASSVHNAYTDTQYF. The DNA for the CDR3 is TGTGCCAGCAGCGTACATAACGCGTACACAGATACGCAGTATTTT. The chain links TRBV9 to TRBJ2-3, with D hard to call. The CDR3 sequence is 15 residues long. The V gene lost 1 base and the J gene lost 2 bases, with 11 bases spanning the gap. CDR1 SGDLS and CDR2 YYNGEE come from the germline V gene.

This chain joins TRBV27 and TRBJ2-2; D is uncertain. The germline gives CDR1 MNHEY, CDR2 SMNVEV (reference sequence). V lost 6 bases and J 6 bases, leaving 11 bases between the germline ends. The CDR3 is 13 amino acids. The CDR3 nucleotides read TGTGCCAGCAGACGGACCCTCGCCGGGGAGCTGTTTTTT. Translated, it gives CASRRTLAGELFF.

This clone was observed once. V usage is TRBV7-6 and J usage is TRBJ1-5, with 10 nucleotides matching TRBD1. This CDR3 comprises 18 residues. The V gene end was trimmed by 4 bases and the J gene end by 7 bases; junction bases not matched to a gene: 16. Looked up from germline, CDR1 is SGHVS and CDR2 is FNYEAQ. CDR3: CASSSYRDRGPTGQPQHF. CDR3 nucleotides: TGTGCCAGCAGCTCCTACCGGGACAGGGGACCGACGGGACAGCCCCAGCATTTT.

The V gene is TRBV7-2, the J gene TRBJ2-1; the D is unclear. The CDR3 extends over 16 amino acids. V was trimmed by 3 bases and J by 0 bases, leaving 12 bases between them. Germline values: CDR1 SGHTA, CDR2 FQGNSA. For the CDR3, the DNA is TGTGCCAGCAGCTTTTCTCCCCCGGTCTCCTACAATGAGCAGTTCTTC. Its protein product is CASSFSPPVSYNEQFF.

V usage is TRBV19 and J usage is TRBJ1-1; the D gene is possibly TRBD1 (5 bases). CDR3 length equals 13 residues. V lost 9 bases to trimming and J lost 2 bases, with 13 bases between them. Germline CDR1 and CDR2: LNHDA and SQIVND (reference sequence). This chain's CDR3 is CASRRGRNTEAFF. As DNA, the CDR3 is TGTGCCAGCCGTCGGGGACGAAACACTGAAGCTTTCTTT.